The present T cell receptor beta chain was sequenced within a study of cytomegalovirus exposure and HLA in healthy donors. Findings and limits, study-wide: Association of a missense DCLRE1C variant with TCR beta V- and J-gene trimming was reported in a later analysis.

Worth noting for this clone: Its specificity is unknown.

Healthy bone marrow donors formed the donor group. Although they were nominally healthy when sampled, donors likely had unrecorded immune exposures. Vbeta (60) and Jbeta (13) primers were used in the PCR. The assay was immunoSEQ multiplex PCR, and TCRdb's table has in-frame clones only and misses some. The sample carries 130,000 to 150,000 clones, 70% to 85% recorded once. The CDR3 contains 11 residues. Trimming removed 4 bases from V and 6 bases from J, with 7 bases in between. The germline V gene has CDR1 SEHNR and CDR2 FQNEAQ (reference sequence). This receptor was taken from a woman aged 55-69 years in good health and CMV-seropositive. This chain joins TRBV7-9 and TRBJ2-7; the D is unclear. The sequenced sample consisted of PBMCs. This CDR3 is CASSSKAEQYF. CDR3 nucleotide sequence: TGTGCCAGCAGCTCCAAAGCCGAGCAGTACTTC.